A few counts support the clone carrying this T cell receptor beta chain. Its antigen remains unidentified. The data are from a study of vaccination and CD4 T cells after COVID-19. Overall study: Taking of post-vaccine samples occurred a median about 70 days after dose two (range 14 to 241). Stimulation of cells relied on overlapping spike peptides derived from SARS-CoV-2, HCoV-NL63, HCoV-OC43 and HCoV-229E.

CDR1 is SEHNR, CDR2 FQNEAQ, per germline (reference sequence). This CDR3 spans 14 amino acids. Between the trimmed V and J ends, which lost 5 bases and 4 bases, there was a span of 12 bases. The Oncomine TCR Beta short-read assay was what sequenced the DNA obtained from cultured CD4+ T cells. TCRdb re-called the PCR reads through MiXCR, storing one row per CDR3 protein. This table holds around 10,000 distinct CDR3 sequences, approximately 69% found once. Treatment noted: approximately nine-day PBMC culture with coronavirus spike peptide pools or control peptides (ViraFEST assay). Sequencing was done on a sample of CD4+ T cells from blood, cultured in vitro. V usage is TRBV7-9 and J usage is TRBJ1-3, with D possibly matching TRBD1 (5 bases). The clonotype was recovered from a human donor who had recovered from COVID-19. CDR3 region: CASSLDSTGNTIYF. CDR3 in DNA: TGTGCCAGCAGCCTTGACAGTACCGGAAACACCATATATTTT. Supplemented by reference TRBV7-9 and TRBJ1-3, the full variable domain reads DTGVSQNPRHKITKRGQNVTFRCDPISEHNRLYWYRQTLGQGPEFLTYFQNEAQLEKSRLLSDRFSAERPKGSFSTLEIQRTEQGDSAMYLCASSLDSTGNTIYFGEGSWLTVV.